These 14 T cell receptor beta chains came from one sample sequenced in a study of blood T cell repertoires in COVID-19. Method: immunoSEQ multiplex PCR; TCRdb's copy keeps in-frame clones and lacks some. There are about 130,000 clones in the sample; 84% occur only once, and about 1.3% lies in the top ten. Sequenced material: peripheral blood. Source of these receptors: a man aged 55 to 70 with acute or convalescent COVID-19.

The chain is built from TRBV5-1 and TRBJ1-6; TRBD1 aligns across 8 bases. The V gene's germline CDR1 is SGHRS and CDR2 YFSETQ. The J segment lost 10 bases and the V segment lost 0 bases, leaving 9 bases of the junction unmatched. The CDR3 has 16 residues. CDR3 amino acids: CASSLAGTGGRSPLHF. In DNA, the CDR3 is TGCGCCAGCAGCTTGGCCGGTACAGGGGGTCGGTCACCCCTCCACTTT.

V and J are TRBV11-2 and TRBJ2-7; 10 positions agree with TRBD2. The trim removed 6 bases at V and 2 bases at J, leaving 4 bases unmatched. The V gene's germline CDR1 is SGHAT and CDR2 FQNNGV. The CDR3 has 14 amino acids. CDR3 coding DNA: TGTGCCAGCAGTCCTCTAGCGGGGGCCTACGAGCAGTACTTC. Translation gives CASSPLAGAYEQYF. Complete variable domain (other parts from reference TRBV11-2 and TRBJ2-7): EAGVAQSPRYKIIEKRQSVAFWCNPISGHATLYWYQQILGQGPKLLIQFQNNGVVDDSQLPKDRFSAERLKGVDSTLKIQPAKLEDSAVYLCASSPLAGAYEQYFGPGTRLTVT.

The chain couples TRBV7-7 to TRBJ2-5; 7 nucleotides line up with TRBD1. CDR3 length: 14 amino acids. Losses at the gene ends were 5 bases for V and 5 bases for J; bases not matched to a gene: 8. Germline V gene lookup returns CDR1 SSHAT and CDR2 FNYEAQ (reference sequence). CDR3 in DNA: TGTGCCAGCAGCCCCCCTGACAGGGCGGAGACCCAGTACTTC. Residues: CASSPPDRAETQYF.

The chain couples TRBV19 to TRBJ2-1; D unresolved. This CDR3 has 13 residues. CDR1 LNHDA and CDR2 SQIVND come from the germline V gene (reference sequence). The V end lost 3 bases, the J end lost 9 bases, and 12 bases lay between the germline ends. CDR3 in DNA: TGTGCCAGTAGTATTTTCGATCCGAGTGAGCAGTTCTTC. Translated: CASSIFDPSEQFF.

This chain connects TRBV5-1 to TRBJ2-5, with D possibly matching TRBD1 (5 bases). Trimming took off 4 bases at V and 5 bases at J, with 9 bases between the two ends. Germline CDR1 SGHRS, CDR2 YFSETQ. The CDR3 runs to 12 residues. CDR3 sequence reads: CASSNRPETQYF. In DNA, the CDR3 is TGCGCCAGCAGCAACAGGCCGGAGACCCAGTACTTC.

This clone was seen a handful of times. CDR3: CASSYPGGYGYTF. The CDR3 DNA follows: TGTGCCAGCAGTTATCCAGGGGGCTATGGCTACACCTTC. The J gene is TRBJ1-2, the V gene TRBV6-2 or TRBV6-3; 7 positions agree with TRBD1. J gave up 4 bases and V 3 bases, and 2 bases lay outside the gene matches. This CDR3 is 13 amino acids long. In germline, CDR1 is MNHEY, CDR2 SVGEGT.

There are many counts of this clone. The V call is TRBV2, the J call TRBJ2-1; D gene uncertain. The CDR3 runs 15 residues. Between the trimmed V and J ends, which lost 2 bases and 2 bases, there was a span of 10 bases. Germline CDR1 and CDR2: SNHLY and FYNNEI. CDR3 sequence (DNA): TGTGCCAGCAGTGAAAGAGGATCCGCCTACAATGAGCAGTTCTTC. Its protein is CASSERGSAYNEQFF.

CDR3 coding DNA: TGCGCCAGCAGCTTGAGACTAGCGGGAGGGACTAGCACAGATACGCAGTATTTT. This translates into CASSLRLAGGTSTDTQYF. The chain couples TRBV5-1 to TRBJ2-3; TRBD2 aligns across 14 bases. This CDR3 comprises 18 residues. Germline loops: CDR1 SGHRS, CDR2 YFSETQ. The junction had 4 bases not matched to a gene; V was cut back by 1 base and J by 0 bases.

V usage is TRBV7-2 and J usage is TRBJ2-2, with D hard to call. This CDR3 has 13 residues. V lost 4 bases to trimming and J lost 4 bases, with 7 bases between them. Germline CDR1 and CDR2: SGHTA and FQGNSA. The CDR3 here is CASSSRVTGELFF. Written as DNA, the CDR3 is TGTGCCAGCAGCTCCCGCGTCACCGGGGAGCTGTTTTTT.

This clone has only one observation. This chain connects TRBV5-4 to TRBJ2-7, with 8 nucleotides matching TRBD1. Germline lookup yields CDR1 SGHNT and CDR2 YYREEE (reference sequence). This CDR3 has 14 amino acids. The V and J ends lost 0 bases and 4 bases, in that order; junction bases with no gene match: 3. The CDR3 DNA reads as TGTGCCAGCAGCTTGGACAGGGGGACGTACGAGCAGTACTTC. Translating it yields CASSLDRGTYEQYF.

V and J are TRBV30 and TRBJ2-7; possibly TRBD1 for D (6 bases). Germline V gives CDR1 GTSNPN, CDR2 SVGIG (reference sequence). The V end was cut by 5 bases, the J end by 3 bases, with 11 bases between. The CDR3 spans 12 residues. CDR3: CAWATGFYEQYF. The CDR3 coding sequence is TGTGCCTGGGCCACAGGGTTCTACGAGCAGTACTTC.

The chain has TRBV5-1 and TRBJ2-2, with 9 bases identical to TRBD2. The CDR3 has 17 residues. Germline trimming cut 4 bases from V and 6 bases from J; bases unmatched to any gene: 13. CDR1 SGHRS and CDR2 YFSETQ come from the germline V gene. In nucleotides, the CDR3 is TGCGCCAGCAGCCCCCGGGTAGCGGGGGCCACTCCCGGGGAGCTGTTTTTT. It specifies CASSPRVAGATPGELFF.

The V call is TRBV5-1, the J call TRBJ1-1; possibly TRBD1 for D (5 bases). The CDR3 is 15 residues long. Germline CDR1 SGHRS, CDR2 YFSETQ. V gave up 0 bases and J gave up 3 bases, with 12 bases separating them. DNA for the CDR3: TGCGCCAGCAGCTTGGGACTTTCGGGGGACACTGAAGCTTTCTTT. This sequence encodes CASSLGLSGDTEAFF. The full variable domain, its missing parts supplied by reference TRBV5-1 and TRBJ1-1, is KAGVTQTPRYLIKTRGQQVTLSCSPISGHRSVSWYQQTPGQGLQFLFEYFSETQRNKGNFPGRFSGRQFSNSRSEMNVSTLELGDSALYLCASSLGLSGDTEAFFGQGTRLTVV.

This clone was seen a handful of times. The chain recombines TRBV7-8 with TRBJ1-2; 7 positions match TRBD1. The CDR3 is 14 amino acids. Germline trimming cut 0 bases from V and 6 bases from J; bases unmatched to any gene: 4. Germline V lookup: CDR1 SGHVS, CDR2 FQNEAQ. The CDR3 region has the DNA TGTGCCAGCAGCTTAGCAGGGGGCTACGATGGCTACACCTTC. Translated: CASSLAGGYDGYTF.